This T cell receptor (beta chain) was sequenced for a study of CD8 T cells in ankylosing spondylitis (TCRdb year 2017). Looking at the study overall: T cell receptor beta repertoires were profiled in healthy donors and ankylosing spondylitis patients so that disease-linked TCR variants could be found. The full study cohort was made up of 25 ankylosing spondylitis patients and 108 healthy donors. Peripheral blood samples were taken, and synovial fluid was additionally collected from ankylosing spondylitis patients. Broad study findings and their caveats: A TCR beta motif of eight highly homologous amino acid variants appeared characteristic of blood from ankylosing spondylitis patients. The disease-linked clones were reported to be significantly enriched in matched synovial fluid samples from ankylosing spondylitis patients. The disease-linked clones showed a CD8+ phenotype and occurred at relatively low frequencies in peripheral blood. Some TCR beta motif variants had previously been reported in synovial fluid and blood of reactive arthritis patients, which suggested common disease-initiation mechanisms.

The sample was run on an Illumina HiSeq 2500. Quantitative 5'-RACE with molecular barcodes was used to prepare TCR beta libraries. In the authors' own workflow: Disease-linked TCR variants were identified with a new computational method built on a probabilistic model of VDJ rearrangement. TCRdb reran the public reads through fastp at Q25 and MiXCR, keeping productive beta chains. Each CDR3 protein gets just one entry, which takes the most common genes and DNA from the rows behind it. The V and J calls and clone size come from TCRdb's table, not from the authors' own analysis. Recorded for this sample are a few hundred thousand distinct CDR3 sequences; 9.5% to 13% of them occurred a single time. Clones ranked in the top ten supply 9.1% of the sample. CDR3 length: 12 amino acids, cysteine to phenylalanine. Only the CDR3 DNA stays, 36 bases, in frame from base 1. The germline V gene gives CDR1 as MNHEY and CDR2 as SVGAGI. V lost 0 bases and J lost 14 bases, and the count of bases not matched to a germline gene is 3.

Many counts were recorded for this clonotype. Its specific antigen is unknown. No qualities accompany the bases; no much larger clone lies one base away. The sample was blood, either unsorted or a sorted T cell fraction (not recorded which). In this chain, TRBV6-5 is recombined with TRBJ2-3, and 9 bases in between align with TRBD1. This sequence was found in a female donor with ankylosing spondylitis or in good health (not recorded which). CDR3 protein: CASSYSGTGLYF. In nucleotides, the sequence is TGTGCCAGCAGTTACTCGGGGACAGGGTTGTATTTT.